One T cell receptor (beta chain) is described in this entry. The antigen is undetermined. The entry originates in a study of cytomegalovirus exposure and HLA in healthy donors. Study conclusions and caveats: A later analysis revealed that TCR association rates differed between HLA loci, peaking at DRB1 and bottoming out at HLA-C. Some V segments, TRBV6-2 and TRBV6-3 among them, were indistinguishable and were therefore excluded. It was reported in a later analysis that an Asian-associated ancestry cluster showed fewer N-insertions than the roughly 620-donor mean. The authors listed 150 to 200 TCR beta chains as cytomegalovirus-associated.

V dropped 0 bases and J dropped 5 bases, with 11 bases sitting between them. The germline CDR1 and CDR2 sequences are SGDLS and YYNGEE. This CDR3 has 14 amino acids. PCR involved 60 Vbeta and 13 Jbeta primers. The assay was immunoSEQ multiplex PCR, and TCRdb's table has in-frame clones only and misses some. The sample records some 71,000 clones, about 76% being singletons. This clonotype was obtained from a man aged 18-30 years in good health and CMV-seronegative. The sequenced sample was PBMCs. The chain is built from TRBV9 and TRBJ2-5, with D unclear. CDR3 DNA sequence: TGTGCCAGCAGCGTAGGAGTCATCGGGGAGACCCAGTACTTC. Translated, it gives CASSVGVIGETQYF.